A selection of T cell receptor beta chains follows, all from one sample in a study of blood T cell repertoires in COVID-19. Repertoires were generated with immunoSEQ multiplex PCR, while TCRdb's copy carries only in-frame clones and drops some. This sample has roughly 30,000 clones; 90% to 95% occur once, and the top ten carry under 4.5%. Sequencing input: peripheral blood. These receptors all come from a man between 60 and 75 years old with acute or convalescent COVID-19. Each CDR3 is given with its conserved first and last residue. A D gene is named only where the DNA matches it firmly. Rows may omit the clone size; those that give it use once, few, many or a size class.

v_gene	j_gene	len	d_gene	abundance	CDR3nt	CDR3aa
TRBV18	TRBJ1-2	14	-	-	TGTGCCAGCTCACCATCTACAGTTAACTATGGCTACACCTTC	CASSPSTVNYGYTF
TRBV3-1/TRBV3-2	TRBJ2-2	14	-	-	TGTGCCAGCAGCCAAGTCAGAAACACCGGGGAGCTGTTTTTT	CASSQVRNTGELFF
TRBV29-1	TRBJ2-2	12	-	-	TGCAGCGTTGATAGAAACACCGGGGAGCTGTTTTTT	CSVDRNTGELFF
TRBV7-9	TRBJ1-1	12	-	-	TGTGCCAGCAGCTTAGATAAGCTTGAAGCTTTCTTT	CASSLDKLEAFF
TRBV19	TRBJ1-5	12	-	-	TGTGCCAGTAGTCGACTCAATCAGCCCCAGCATTTT	CASSRLNQPQHF
TRBV13	TRBJ2-7	15	TRBD2	-	TGTGCCAGCAGCTTGCCCGGGACTAGCGGGAAAAAGCAGTACTTC	CASSLPGTSGKKQYF
TRBV19	TRBJ2-1	16	TRBD2	-	TGTGCCAGTAGTATAGTGCCTAGCGGGAGTCAGGATGAGCAGTTCTTC	CASSIVPSGSQDEQFF
TRBV6-5	TRBJ1-1	11	-	-	TGTGCCAGCAGTTATATGACTGAAGCTTTCTTT	CASSYMTEAFF
TRBV19	TRBJ2-1	15	TRBD2	-	TGTGCCAGTAGCCGACTAGCGGGCTCCTACAATGAGCAGTTCTTC	CASSRLAGSYNEQFF
TRBV4-1	TRBJ1-1	13	-	-	TGCGCCAGCAGCCAAGCGGTTAGCTCTGAAGCTTTCTTT	CASSQAVSSEAFF
TRBV7-2	TRBJ2-1	17	TRBD2	-	TGTGCCAGCAGCTTAAGACCCTCTGGGCGGGGGTACAATGAGCAGTTCTTC	CASSLRPSGRGYNEQFF
TRBV27	TRBJ1-1	13	-	-	TGTGCCAGCAGTTTCAACAGGGTGGCTGAAGCTTTCTTT	CASSFNRVAEAFF
TRBV27	TRBJ2-7	15	TRBD1	-	TGTGCCAGCAGTGTCCAATCCGGGACAGGGAAAGAGCAGTACTTC	CASSVQSGTGKEQYF
TRBV11-3	TRBJ2-3	15	-	once	TGTGCCAGCAGCTTCCCCCTGGACAACACAGATACGCAGTATTTT	CASSFPLDNTDTQYF
TRBV11-2	TRBJ2-1	19	TRBD1	-	TGTGCCAGCAGCTTAAAAAGGGGGCAGACCGGCCGCTCCTACAATGAGCAGTTCTTC	CASSLKRGQTGRSYNEQFF
TRBV7-6	TRBJ2-1	15	TRBD2	once	TGTGCCAGCAGCTTGGGACTAGCGGTCTACAATGAGCAGTTCTTC	CASSLGLAVYNEQFF
TRBV7-9	TRBJ1-1	15	-	-	TGTGCCAGCAGCTCGGGGGGGTCGGGGAGCACTGAAGCTTTCTTT	CASSSGGSGSTEAFF
TRBV9	TRBJ2-2	16	TRBD1	-	TGTGCCAGCAGCCCTCGACAGGGGATGGGTCCCGGGGAGCTGTTTTTT	CASSPRQGMGPGELFF
TRBV11-3	TRBJ2-1	15	TRBD2	-	TGTGCCAGCAGCTTAGGACTAGCGGGAGCTAGAGAGCAGTTCTTC	CASSLGLAGAREQFF
TRBV2	TRBJ2-2	12	-	-	TGTGCCAGCAGACCGGACACCGGGGAGCTGTTTTTT	CASRPDTGELFF
TRBV28	TRBJ2-1	15	TRBD1	-	TGTGCCAGCAGTCTACCGGGACAGACCAGAAATGAGCAGTTCTTC	CASSLPGQTRNEQFF
TRBV30	TRBJ1-2	14	-	-	TGTGCCTGGAGTGCTCAGGGACTCAACTATGGCTACACCTTC	CAWSAQGLNYGYTF
TRBV3-1/TRBV3-2	TRBJ1-1	13	-	-	TGTGCCAGCAGCCAAGGGGCAGTAACTGAAGCTTTCTTT	CASSQGAVTEAFF
TRBV19	TRBJ2-3	13	-	-	TGTGCCAGTAGTCCCGGTGACGGGTATACGCAGTATTTT	CASSPGDGYTQYF
TRBV6-6	TRBJ1-4	14	-	once	TGTGCCAGCAGTTTAATGGGCCTAAATGAAAAACTGTTTTTT	CASSLMGLNEKLFF
TRBV29-1	TRBJ2-3	14	TRBD2	-	TGCAGCGTTGAGACTAGCGGGAGCACAGATACGCAGTATTTT	CSVETSGSTDTQYF
TRBV7-9	TRBJ1-1	12	-	-	TGTGCCCTAGCTTGGGCCCAGCCTGAAGCTTTCTTT	CALAWAQPEAFF
TRBV19	TRBJ1-1	13	TRBD1	-	TGTGCCAGTAAGACAGGGCGGAACACTGAAGCTTTCTTT	CASKTGRNTEAFF
TRBV30	TRBJ2-2	12	-	-	TGTGCCTGGAGTTCAGGGGCCGGGGAGCTGTTTTTT	CAWSSGAGELFF
TRBV24-1	TRBJ2-5	15	-	-	-	CATSSSGQGKETQYF
TRBV4-1	TRBJ2-1	16	-	-	TGCGCCAGCAATAGGGGGGGGGCTAGCTCCTACAATGAGCAGTTCTTC	CASNRGGASSYNEQFF
TRBV6-1	TRBJ2-1	18	TRBD2	-	TGTGCCAGCAGTGAGGCCCCTATGACTAGCGCATCCTACAATGAGCAGTTCTTC	CASSEAPMTSASYNEQFF
TRBV5-6	TRBJ1-4	14	-	-	TGTGCCAGCAGCTTGCTTGGGTCAGGTGAAAAACTGTTTTTT	CASSLLGSGEKLFF
TRBV30	TRBJ1-5	14	TRBD1	-	TGTGCCTGGAGCAACGACAGGGGGGGCCAGCCCCAGCATTTT	CAWSNDRGGQPQHF
TRBV4-2	TRBJ2-1	17	TRBD2	once	TGTGCCAGCAGTCCGAGACTAGCGATCAGCTCCTACAATGAGCAGTTCTTC	CASSPRLAISSYNEQFF
TRBV30	TRBJ1-6	15	TRBD1	-	TGTGCCTGGAGGGGAAACAGGGGGAGTAATTCACCCCTCCACTTT	CAWRGNRGSNSPLHF
TRBV5-1	TRBJ1-4	15	-	-	TGCGCCAGCAGCTTGGTACAGGGCGGAGGTGAAAAACTGTTTTTT	CASSLVQGGGEKLFF
TRBV19	TRBJ1-5	17	-	-	TGTGCCAGTAGTATAGGCCAGGGGCGGACACCGAATCAGCCCCAGCATTTT	CASSIGQGRTPNQPQHF
TRBV11-3	TRBJ2-1	16	TRBD1	-	TGTGCCAGCAGCTTAGTGACAGGGATCTCATGGAATGAGCAGTTCTTC	CASSLVTGISWNEQFF
TRBV13	TRBJ2-5	16	TRBD2	few	TGTGCCAGCACTCTACGGGCTAGCGGGGGCAGAGAGACCCAGTACTTC	CASTLRASGGRETQYF
TRBV28	TRBJ2-5	18	TRBD2	-	TGTGCCAGCAGTTCGATAGGACTAGCGGGAGGGTCCCAAGAGACCCAGTACTTC	CASSSIGLAGGSQETQYF
TRBV9	TRBJ2-1	16	TRBD2	-	TGTGCCAGCAGCGTAGCCGGGACTAGTAGCTCCGATGAGCAGTTCTTC	CASSVAGTSSSDEQFF
TRBV5-1	TRBJ2-1	14	TRBD2	once	TGCGCCAGCAGCTTTACTAGCGGGAACAATGAGCAGTTCTTC	CASSFTSGNNEQFF
TRBV28	TRBJ2-2	17	TRBD1	-	TGTGCCAGCAGGCCTCGGACAGGGATAGTCAGTACCGGGGAGCTGTTTTTT	CASRPRTGIVSTGELFF
TRBV18	TRBJ1-2	13	-	-	TGTGCCAGCTCACCACGACCCGACGGGGGCTACACCTTC	CASSPRPDGGYTF
TRBV10-3	TRBJ2-5	13	-	-	TGTGCCATCCGTCTAGGGGATACGGAGACCCAGTACTTC	CAIRLGDTETQYF
TRBV5-1	TRBJ2-2	20	TRBD1	-	TGCGCCAGCAGCTTGGATCGGGTCAGACAGGGGACGAGAACATCCGGGGAGCTGTTTTTT	CASSLDRVRQGTRTSGELFF
TRBV3-1/TRBV3-2	TRBJ2-7	13	TRBD1	-	TGTGCCAGCAGCCCGGGACAGGGGGACGGGCAGTACTTC	CASSPGQGDGQYF
TRBV12-3/TRBV12-4	TRBJ1-2	12	-	once	TGTGCCAGCAGTAGAACAGGAATGGGCTACACCTTC	CASSRTGMGYTF
TRBV3-1/TRBV3-2	TRBJ2-1	13	TRBD2	-	TGTGCCAGCAGGCCTAGCGGTTCCGACCGGGGGTTCTTC	CASRPSGSDRGFF
TRBV15	TRBJ2-3	13	-	-	TGTGCCACCAGCAGAGGTTACACAGATACGCAGTATTTT	CATSRGYTDTQYF
TRBV2	TRBJ1-4	14	-	-	TGTGCCAGCAGTAAACTTGGGCAATTGGAGGAACTGTTTTTT	CASSKLGQLEELFF
TRBV4-3	TRBJ2-3	18	-	-	TGCGCCAGCAGCCAAGAAGGTGGGCTAGCGAGGAGCACAGATACGCAGTATTTT	CASSQEGGLARSTDTQYF
TRBV7-9	TRBJ2-3	14	TRBD1	-	TGTGCCAGCAGCTTCGGACAGGGGGCAGATACGCAGTATTTT	CASSFGQGADTQYF
TRBV2	TRBJ1-6	13	TRBD1	-	TGTGCCGGACAGGTTTCTTATAATTCACCCCTCCACTTT	CAGQVSYNSPLHF
TRBV30	TRBJ2-6	12	TRBD2	-	TGTGCCTGGAGCAGACTAGCAGGCGTCCTGACTTTC	CAWSRLAGVLTF
TRBV10-3	TRBJ1-5	15	TRBD1	-	TGTGCCATCAGTCCCGGGACAGGGGGCGGGCAGCCCCAGCATTTT	CAISPGTGGGQPQHF
TRBV3-1/TRBV3-2	TRBJ1-2	14	-	once	TGTGCCAGCAGCCAAGAGGGGGCAGGCTATGGCTACACCTTC	CASSQEGAGYGYTF
TRBV24-1	TRBJ2-2	13	-	few	TGTGCCACCAGTGATGCGAGAGTGAGGGAGCTGTTTTTT	CATSDARVRELFF
TRBV6-5	TRBJ1-2	13	TRBD1	-	TGTGCCAGCAGTCCAGGGGGAAACTATGGCTACACCTTC	CASSPGGNYGYTF